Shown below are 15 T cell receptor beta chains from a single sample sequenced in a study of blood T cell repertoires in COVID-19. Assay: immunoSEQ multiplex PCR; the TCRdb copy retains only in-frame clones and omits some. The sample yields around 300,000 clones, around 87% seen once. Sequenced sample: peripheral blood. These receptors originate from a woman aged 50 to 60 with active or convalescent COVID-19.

CDR3 sequence (DNA): TGTGCCAGCAGCCTGGACAGCGGGGAGCTGTTTTTT. Translation: CASSLDSGELFF. The rearrangement links TRBV3-1 (or the pseudogene TRBV3-2) to TRBJ2-2; possibly TRBD1 for D (6 bases). Germline V gene lookup returns CDR1 LGHDT and CDR2 YNNKEL (reference sequence). The CDR3 consists of 12 residues. V dropped 4 bases and J dropped 7 bases, with 7 bases sitting between them.

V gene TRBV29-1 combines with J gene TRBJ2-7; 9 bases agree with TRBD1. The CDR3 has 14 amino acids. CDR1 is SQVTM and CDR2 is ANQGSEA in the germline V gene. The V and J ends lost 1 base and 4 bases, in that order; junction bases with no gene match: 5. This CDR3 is CSVEAGTGRYEQYF. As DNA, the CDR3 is TGCAGCGTTGAAGCGGGGACAGGGCGGTACGAGCAGTACTTC.

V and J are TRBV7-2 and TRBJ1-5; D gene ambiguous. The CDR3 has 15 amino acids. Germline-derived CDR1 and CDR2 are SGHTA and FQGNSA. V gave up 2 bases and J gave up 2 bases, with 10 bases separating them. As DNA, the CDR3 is TGTGCCAGCAGCTTATTGGGGAGGGGCAATCAGCCCCAGCATTTT. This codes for CASSLLGRGNQPQHF.

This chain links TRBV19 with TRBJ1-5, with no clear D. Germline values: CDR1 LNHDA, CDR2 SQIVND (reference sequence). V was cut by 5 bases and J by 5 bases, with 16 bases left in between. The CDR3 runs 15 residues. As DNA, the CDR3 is TGTGCCAGTAGTCCCCGGGAGGTCCACCATCAGCCCCAGCATTTT. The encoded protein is CASSPREVHHQPQHF.

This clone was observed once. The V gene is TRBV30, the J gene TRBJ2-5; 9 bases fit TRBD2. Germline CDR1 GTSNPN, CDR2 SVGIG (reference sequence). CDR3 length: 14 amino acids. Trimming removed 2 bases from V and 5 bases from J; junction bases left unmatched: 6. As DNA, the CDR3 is TGTGCCTGGAGTATGCTGCGGGGGGGCGAGACCCAGTACTTC. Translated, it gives CAWSMLRGGETQYF.

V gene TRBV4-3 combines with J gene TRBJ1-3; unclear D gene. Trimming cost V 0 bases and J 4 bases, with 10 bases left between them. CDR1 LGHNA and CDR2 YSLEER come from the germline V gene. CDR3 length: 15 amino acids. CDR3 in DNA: TGCGCCAGCAGCCAAGATGAAAATCTAGGAAACACCATATATTTT. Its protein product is CASSQDENLGNTIYF.

CDR3 residues: CASSPGGQGNTEAFF. CDR3 coding DNA: TGCGCCAGCAGCCCGGGGGGACAGGGCAACACTGAAGCTTTCTTT. V usage is TRBV5-1 and J usage is TRBJ1-1, with 9 nucleotides matching TRBD1. Trimming took 4 bases from V and 2 from J; bases not matched to a gene: 6. The germline gives CDR1 SGHRS, CDR2 YFSETQ. This CDR3 region has 15 residues.

In nucleotides, the CDR3 is TGTGCCAGCAGTTGGACAGGTCCTCTCACAGATACGCAGTATTTT. This sequence encodes CASSWTGPLTDTQYF. The J gene is TRBJ2-3, the V gene TRBV27; 7 bases agree with TRBD1. Germline CDR1 is MNHEY and CDR2 is SMNVEV (reference sequence). Trimming cost V 4 bases and J 2 bases; bases outside gene matches: 6. The CDR3 extends over 15 amino acids.

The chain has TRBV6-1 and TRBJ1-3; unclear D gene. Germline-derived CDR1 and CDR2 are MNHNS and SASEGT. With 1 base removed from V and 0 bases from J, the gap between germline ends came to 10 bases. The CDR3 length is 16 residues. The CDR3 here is CASSEGGISSGNTIYF. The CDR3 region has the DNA TGTGCCAGCAGTGAAGGAGGGATATCCTCTGGAAACACCATATATTTT.

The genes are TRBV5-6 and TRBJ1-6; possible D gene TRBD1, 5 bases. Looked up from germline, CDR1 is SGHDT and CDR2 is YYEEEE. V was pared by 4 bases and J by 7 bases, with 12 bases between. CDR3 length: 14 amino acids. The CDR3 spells CASSQAGWNSPLHF. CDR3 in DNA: TGTGCCAGCAGCCAAGCAGGGTGGAATTCACCCCTCCACTTT.

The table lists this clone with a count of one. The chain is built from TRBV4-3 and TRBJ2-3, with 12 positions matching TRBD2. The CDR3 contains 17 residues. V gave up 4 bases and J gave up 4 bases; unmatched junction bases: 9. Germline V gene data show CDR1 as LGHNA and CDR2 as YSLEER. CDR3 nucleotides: TGCGCCAGCAGCCCCAGACTAGCGGGAGTCTTACCAGATACGCAGTATTTT. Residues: CASSPRLAGVLPDTQYF.

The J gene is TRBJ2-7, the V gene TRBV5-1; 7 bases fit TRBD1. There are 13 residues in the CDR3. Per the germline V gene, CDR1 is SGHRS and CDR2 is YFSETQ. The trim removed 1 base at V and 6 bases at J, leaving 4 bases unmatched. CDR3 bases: TGCGCCAGCAGCTTGACAGGGGAGTCCGAGCAGTACTTC. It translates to CASSLTGESEQYF.

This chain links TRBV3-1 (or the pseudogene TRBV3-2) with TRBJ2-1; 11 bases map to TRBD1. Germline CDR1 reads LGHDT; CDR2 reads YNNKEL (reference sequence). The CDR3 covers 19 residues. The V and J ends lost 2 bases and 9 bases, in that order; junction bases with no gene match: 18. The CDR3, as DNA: TGTGCCAGCAGCCAAAAGCCTCCACCGGCGGGACAGGGGGGGGGTGAGCAGTTCTTC. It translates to CASSQKPPPAGQGGGEQFF.

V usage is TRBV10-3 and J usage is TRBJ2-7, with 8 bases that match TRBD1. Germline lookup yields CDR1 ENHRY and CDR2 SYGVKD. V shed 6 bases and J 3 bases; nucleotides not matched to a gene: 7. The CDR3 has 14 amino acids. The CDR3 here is CAIRPGTGIYEQYF. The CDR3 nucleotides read TGTGCCATCAGACCCGGGACAGGAATCTACGAGCAGTACTTC.

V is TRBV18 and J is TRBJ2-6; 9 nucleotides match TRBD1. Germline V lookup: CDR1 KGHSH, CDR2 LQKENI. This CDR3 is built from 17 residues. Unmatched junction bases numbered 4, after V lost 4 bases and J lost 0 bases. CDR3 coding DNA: TGTGCCAGCTCACAGGGGACAGGGAGCTCTGGGGCCAACGTCCTGACTTTC. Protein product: CASSQGTGSSGANVLTF.